The rows below give T cell receptor beta chains drawn from one sample of a study of cytomegalovirus exposure and HLA in healthy donors. Sequencing was performed with immunoSEQ multiplex PCR; in TCRdb, only in-frame clones are kept and a portion is missing. The sample contains approximately 200,000 clones, approximately 81% of which appear only once. Material for sequencing was PBMCs. Every receptor here comes from a human donor in good health. Each CDR3 is given with its conserved first and last residue. D genes are given only for firm matches. Expanded clones are given a class, and other clones once, few, many or no size at all.

TRBJ2-3	TRBV12-5	TRBD1	NA	TGTGCTAGTGGTTTGGGACAGGGGGCTTTCTCAGATACGCAGTATTTT	CASGLGQGAFSDTQYF
TRBJ2-7	TRBV7-8	NA	NA	TGTGCCAGCAGCTCCACCGGGGGCGAGCAGTACTTC	CASSSTGGEQYF
TRBJ2-1	TRBV5-1	NA	NA	TGCGCCAGCAGCTACGACATGAGCTCCTACAATGAGCAGTTCTTC	CASSYDMSSYNEQFF
TRBJ2-2	TRBV18	NA	NA	TGTGCCAGCTCACCACTGGACGGGAGGAACACCGGGGAGCTGTTTTTT	CASSPLDGRNTGELFF
TRBJ1-1	TRBV5-4	TRBD1	NA	TGTGCCAGCAGCTCTCTACCCCGCGGCAGGGGGCTAACTGAAGCTTTCTTT	CASSSLPRGRGLTEAFF
TRBJ1-6	TRBV6-5	TRBD1	NA	TGTGCCAGCAGCATTCAGGGGGAGAATTCACCCCTCCACTTT	CASSIQGENSPLHF
TRBJ2-4	TRBV2	TRBD2	NA	TGTGCCAGCATACTAGACAGACTAGCCCCTGGAAAAAACATTCAGTACTTC	CASILDRLAPGKNIQYF
TRBJ1-2	TRBV7-8	TRBD1	NA	TGTGCCAGCAGACCCCCTTTCCGGGACAGGAGAATCAGGGATGGCTACACCTTC	CASRPPFRDRRIRDGYTF
TRBJ1-4	TRBV19	NA	NA	TGTGCCAGTAGTACCCGGTCTGGGAGAGGTGAAAAACTGTTTTTT	CASSTRSGRGEKLFF
TRBJ2-7	TRBV27	TRBD1	NA	TGTGCCAGTCAAATAATGACAGGGGGATCCTACGAGCAGTACTTC	CASQIMTGGSYEQYF
TRBJ2-4	TRBV7-2	NA	few	TGTGCCAGCAGCTCCTTAGCCAAAAACATTCAGTACTTC	CASSSLAKNIQYF
TRBJ2-7	TRBV6-5	TRBD1	NA	TGTGCCAGCAGTTCCTCGGGACAGACCTACGAGCAGTACTTC	CASSSSGQTYEQYF
TRBJ2-7	TRBV6-5	TRBD1	NA	TGTGCCAGCAGTTACTCCCTCACAGGGGGCACCCACGAGCAGTACTTC	CASSYSLTGGTHEQYF
TRBJ2-7	TRBV19	NA	NA	TGTGCCAGTAGTATGCGGGACGAGCAGTACTTC	CASSMRDEQYF
TRBJ2-7	TRBV28	NA	few	TGTGCCAGCAGTTTGCCGCAGGGCTCCTACGAGCAGTACTTC	CASSLPQGSYEQYF
TRBJ2-7	TRBV6-5	NA	NA	TGTGCCAGCAGTTACGAGGGTGGCGGCTCCTACGAGCAGTACTTC	CASSYEGGGSYEQYF
TRBJ2-1	TRBV19	NA	few	TGTGCCAGTAGGTCGGAGGGGATCTACAATGAGCAGTTCTTC	CASRSEGIYNEQFF
TRBJ2-1	TRBV5-5	NA	NA	TGTGCCAGCAGCTTTGCAGATTTCTCCTACAATGAGCAGTTCTTC	CASSFADFSYNEQFF